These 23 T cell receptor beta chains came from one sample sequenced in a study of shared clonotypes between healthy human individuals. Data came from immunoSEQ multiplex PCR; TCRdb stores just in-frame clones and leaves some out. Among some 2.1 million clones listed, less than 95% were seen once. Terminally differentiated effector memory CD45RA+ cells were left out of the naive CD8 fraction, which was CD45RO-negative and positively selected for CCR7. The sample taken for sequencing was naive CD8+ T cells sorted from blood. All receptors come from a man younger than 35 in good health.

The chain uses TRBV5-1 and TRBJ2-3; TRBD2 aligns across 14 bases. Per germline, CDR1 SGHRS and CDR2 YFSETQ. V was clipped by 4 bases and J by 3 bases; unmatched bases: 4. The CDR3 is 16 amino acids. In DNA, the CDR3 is TGCGCCAGCAGCATCAGGACTAGCGGGGGGACAGATACGCAGTATTTT. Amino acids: CASSIRTSGGTDTQYF.

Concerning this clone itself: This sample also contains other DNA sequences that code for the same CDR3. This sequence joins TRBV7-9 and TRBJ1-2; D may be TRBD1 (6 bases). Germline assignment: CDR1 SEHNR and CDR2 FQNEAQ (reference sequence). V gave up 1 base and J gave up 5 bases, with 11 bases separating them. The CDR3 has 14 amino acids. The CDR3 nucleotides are TGTGCCAGCAGCTTAGGGGGGCTTGGGTATGGCTACACCTTC. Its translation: CASSLGGLGYGYTF.

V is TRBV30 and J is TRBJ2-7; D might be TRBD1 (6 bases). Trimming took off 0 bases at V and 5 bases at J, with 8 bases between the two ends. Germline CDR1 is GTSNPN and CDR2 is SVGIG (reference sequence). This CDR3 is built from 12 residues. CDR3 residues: CAWSVQGHEQYF. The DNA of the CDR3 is TGTGCCTGGAGTGTACAGGGCCACGAGCAGTACTTC.

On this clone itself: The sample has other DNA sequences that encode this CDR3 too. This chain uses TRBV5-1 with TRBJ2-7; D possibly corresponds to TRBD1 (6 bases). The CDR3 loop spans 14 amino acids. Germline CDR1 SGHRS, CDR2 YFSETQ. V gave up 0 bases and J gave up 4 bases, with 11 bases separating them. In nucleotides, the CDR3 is TGCGCCAGCAGCTTGGATGGTAGGGGGTACGAGCAGTACTTC. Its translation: CASSLDGRGYEQYF.

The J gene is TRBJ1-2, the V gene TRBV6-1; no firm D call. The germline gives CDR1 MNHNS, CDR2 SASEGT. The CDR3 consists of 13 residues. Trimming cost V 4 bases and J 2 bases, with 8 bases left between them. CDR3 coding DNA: TGTGCCAGCAGTGGGAGGGAAAACTATGGCTACACCTTC. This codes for CASSGRENYGYTF.

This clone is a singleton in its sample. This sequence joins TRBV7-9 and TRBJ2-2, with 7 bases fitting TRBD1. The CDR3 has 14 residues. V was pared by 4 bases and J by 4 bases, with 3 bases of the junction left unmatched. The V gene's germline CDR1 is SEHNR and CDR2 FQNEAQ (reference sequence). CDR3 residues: CASSSDRVTGELFF. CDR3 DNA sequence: TGTGCCAGCAGCTCAGACAGGGTCACCGGGGAGCTGTTTTTT.

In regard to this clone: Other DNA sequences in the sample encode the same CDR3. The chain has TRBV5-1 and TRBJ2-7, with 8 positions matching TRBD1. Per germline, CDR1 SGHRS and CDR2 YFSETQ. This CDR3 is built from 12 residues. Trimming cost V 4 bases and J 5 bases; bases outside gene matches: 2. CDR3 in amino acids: CASSPTGDEQYF. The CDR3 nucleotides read TGCGCCAGCAGCCCGACAGGGGACGAGCAGTACTTC.

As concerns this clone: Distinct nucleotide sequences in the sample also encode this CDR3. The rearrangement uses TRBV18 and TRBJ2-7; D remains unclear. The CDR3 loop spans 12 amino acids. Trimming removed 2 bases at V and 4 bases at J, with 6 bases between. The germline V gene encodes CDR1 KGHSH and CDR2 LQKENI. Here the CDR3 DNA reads TGTGCCAGCTCACCAGACGGGTACGAGCAGTACTTC. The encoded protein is CASSPDGYEQYF.

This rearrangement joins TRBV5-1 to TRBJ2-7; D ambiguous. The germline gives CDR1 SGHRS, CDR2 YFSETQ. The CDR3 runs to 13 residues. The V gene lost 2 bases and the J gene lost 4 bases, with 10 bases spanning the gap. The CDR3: CASSFVSEYEQYF. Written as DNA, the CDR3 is TGCGCCAGCAGCTTCGTCTCGGAGTACGAGCAGTACTTC.

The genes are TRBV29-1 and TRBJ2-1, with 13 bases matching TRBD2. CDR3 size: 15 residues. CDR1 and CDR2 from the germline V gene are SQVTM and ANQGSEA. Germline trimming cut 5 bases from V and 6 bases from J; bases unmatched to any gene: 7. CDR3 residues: CSVWGTSGRANEQFF. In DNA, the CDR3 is TGCAGCGTTTGGGGAACTAGCGGGAGGGCCAATGAGCAGTTCTTC.

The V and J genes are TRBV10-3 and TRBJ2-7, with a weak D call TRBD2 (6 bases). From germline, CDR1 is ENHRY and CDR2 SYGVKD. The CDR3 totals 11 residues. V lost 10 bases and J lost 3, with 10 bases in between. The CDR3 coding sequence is TGTGCCAGCGGGGACGGCTACGAGCAGTACTTC. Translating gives CASGDGYEQYF.

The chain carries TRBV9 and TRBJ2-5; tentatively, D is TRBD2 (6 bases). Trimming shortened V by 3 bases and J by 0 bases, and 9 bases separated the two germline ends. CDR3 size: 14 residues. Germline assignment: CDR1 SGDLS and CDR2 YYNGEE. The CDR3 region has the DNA TGTGCCAGCAGCGCGGGGGACCACCAAGAGACCCAGTACTTC. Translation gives CASSAGDHQETQYF.

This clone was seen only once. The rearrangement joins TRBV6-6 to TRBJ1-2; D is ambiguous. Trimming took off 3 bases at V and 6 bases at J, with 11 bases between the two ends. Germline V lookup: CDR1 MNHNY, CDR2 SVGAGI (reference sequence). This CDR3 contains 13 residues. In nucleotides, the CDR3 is TGTGCCAGCAGTTATTACGCGCCGGATGGCTACACCTTC. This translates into CASSYYAPDGYTF.

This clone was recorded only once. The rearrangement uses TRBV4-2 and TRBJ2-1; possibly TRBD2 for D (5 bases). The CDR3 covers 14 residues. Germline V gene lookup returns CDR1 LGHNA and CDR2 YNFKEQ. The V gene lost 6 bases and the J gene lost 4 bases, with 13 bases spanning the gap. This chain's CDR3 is CASSTGEHYNEQFF. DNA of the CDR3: TGTGCCAGCAGTACCGGGGAGCATTACAATGAGCAGTTCTTC.

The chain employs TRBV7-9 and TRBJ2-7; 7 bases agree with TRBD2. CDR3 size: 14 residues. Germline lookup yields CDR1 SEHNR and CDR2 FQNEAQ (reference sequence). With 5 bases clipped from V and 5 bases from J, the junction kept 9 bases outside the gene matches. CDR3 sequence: CASSRGDTPDEQYF. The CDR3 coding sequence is TGTGCCAGCAGCCGGGGGGATACCCCGGACGAGCAGTACTTC.

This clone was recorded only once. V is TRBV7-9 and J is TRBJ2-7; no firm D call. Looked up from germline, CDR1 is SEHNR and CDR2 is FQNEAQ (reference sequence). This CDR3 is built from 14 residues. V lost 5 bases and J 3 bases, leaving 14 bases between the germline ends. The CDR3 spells CASSPARYGYEQYF. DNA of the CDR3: TGTGCCAGCAGCCCAGCGCGATACGGCTACGAGCAGTACTTC.

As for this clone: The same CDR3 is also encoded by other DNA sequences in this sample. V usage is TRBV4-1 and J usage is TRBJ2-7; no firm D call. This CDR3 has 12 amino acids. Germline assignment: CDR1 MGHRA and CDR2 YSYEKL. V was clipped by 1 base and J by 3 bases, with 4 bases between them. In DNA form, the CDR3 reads TGCGCCAGCAGCCAAGGAAACTACGAGCAGTACTTC. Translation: CASSQGNYEQYF.

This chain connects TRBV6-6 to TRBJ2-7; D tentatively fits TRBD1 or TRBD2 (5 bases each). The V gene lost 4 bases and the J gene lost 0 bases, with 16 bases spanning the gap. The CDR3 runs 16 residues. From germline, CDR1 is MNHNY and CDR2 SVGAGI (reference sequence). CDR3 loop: CASSLNYGGVSYEQYF. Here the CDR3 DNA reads TGTGCCAGCAGTTTAAATTATGGGGGAGTCTCCTACGAGCAGTACTTC.

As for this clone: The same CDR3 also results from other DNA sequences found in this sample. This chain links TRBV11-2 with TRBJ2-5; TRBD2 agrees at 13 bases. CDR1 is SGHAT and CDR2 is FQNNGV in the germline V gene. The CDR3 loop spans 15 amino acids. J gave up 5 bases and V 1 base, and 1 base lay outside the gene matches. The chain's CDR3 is CASSLGLAGGETQYF. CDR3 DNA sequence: TGTGCCAGCAGCTTAGGACTAGCGGGAGGTGAGACCCAGTACTTC.

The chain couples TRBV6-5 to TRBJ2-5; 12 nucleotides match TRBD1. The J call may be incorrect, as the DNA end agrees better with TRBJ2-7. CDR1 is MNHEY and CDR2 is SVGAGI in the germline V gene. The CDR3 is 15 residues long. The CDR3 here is CASSKPGQGAYEQYF. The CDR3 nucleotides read TGTGCCAGCAGTAAGCCGGGACAGGGGGCATACGAGCAGTACTTC.

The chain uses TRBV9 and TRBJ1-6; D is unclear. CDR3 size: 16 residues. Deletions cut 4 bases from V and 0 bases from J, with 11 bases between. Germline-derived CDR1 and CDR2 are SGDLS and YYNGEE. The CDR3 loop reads CASSPEMSSYNSPLHF. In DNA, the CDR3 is TGTGCCAGCAGCCCAGAGATGAGCTCCTATAATTCACCCCTCCACTTT.

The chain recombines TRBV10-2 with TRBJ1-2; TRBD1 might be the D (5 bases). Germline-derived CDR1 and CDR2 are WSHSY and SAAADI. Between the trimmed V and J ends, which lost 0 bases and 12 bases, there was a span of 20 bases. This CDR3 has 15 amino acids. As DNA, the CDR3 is TGCGCCAGCAGTGAGTCTTATCGGGCCAGCCGGGGGGACACCTTC. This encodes CASSESYRASRGDTF.

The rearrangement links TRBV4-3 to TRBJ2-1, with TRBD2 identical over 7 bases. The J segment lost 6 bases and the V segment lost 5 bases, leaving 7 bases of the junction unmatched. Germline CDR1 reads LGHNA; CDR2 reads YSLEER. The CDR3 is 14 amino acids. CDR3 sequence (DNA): TGCGCCAGCAGCGAGACGGGAGGATCCAATGAGCAGTTCTTC. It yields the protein CASSETGGSNEQFF.